The 2 T cell receptor beta chains reported below all come from one sample, sequenced in a study of cytomegalovirus exposure and HLA in healthy donors. The PCR made use of 60 Vbeta and 13 Jbeta primers. TCRdb keeps only in-frame clones here, not all; method: immunoSEQ multiplex PCR. The data show approximately 170,000 clones, approximately 81% seen once. Material for sequencing was PBMCs. These receptors came from a man over 45 in good health and CMV-seropositive.

The CDR3 DNA sequence: TGTGCCAGCAGAGACAGGGACGATCGCAATCAGCCCCAGCATTTT. This sequence encodes CASRDRDDRNQPQHF. This chain links TRBV6-6 with TRBJ1-5; TRBD1 agrees at 7 bases. CDR1 is MNHNY, CDR2 SVGAGI, per germline (reference sequence). V was pared by 6 bases and J by 2 bases, with 7 bases of the junction left unmatched. The CDR3 runs to 15 residues.

J is TRBJ2-2 and V is TRBV15; D gene ambiguous. The CDR3 consists of 13 residues. Per the germline V gene, CDR1 is LNHNV and CDR2 is YYDKDF (reference sequence). Trimming shortened V by 0 bases and J by 6 bases, and 5 bases separated the two germline ends. CDR3 bases: TGTGCCACCAGCAGAGATTTCTCCGGGGAGCTGTTTTTT. Translation gives CATSRDFSGELFF.